Presented here are 4 T cell receptor beta chains from one specimen sequenced in a study of T cells in Graves' hyperthyroidism and ophthalmopathy. Amplified TCR beta CDR3 regions came from RNA transcripts. HTBI primers were employed in a first-round RT-PCR of the TCR CDR3. TCRdb independently ran MiXCR on the multiplex PCR reads; one entry per CDR3 protein. This table holds almost 600,000 distinct CDR3 sequences, more than 45% found once. Sequencing was performed on peripheral blood or thyroid tissue (not recorded which). The receptors originated from a woman aged 18 to 35 with Graves' hyperthyroidism.

This rearrangement joins TRBV2 to TRBJ2-5; perhaps D is TRBD1 or TRBD2 (5 bases each). CDR3 size: 10 residues. CDR1 and CDR2 (germline): SNHLY, FYNNEI. V was clipped by 7 bases and J by 7 bases, with 7 bases between them. In DNA, the CDR3 is TGTGCCAGCACTGGGGGGACCCAGTACTTC. Translation gives CASTGGTQYF.

This clonotype was picked up many times. The chain combines TRBV20-1 with TRBJ1-5; maybe TRBD1 (5 bases). The CDR3 runs 16 residues. V was clipped by 3 bases and J by 4 bases, with 19 bases between them. The germline V gene has CDR1 DFQATT and CDR2 SNEGSKA (reference sequence). CDR3 sequence reads: CSASDAGQVANQPQHF. DNA for the CDR3: TGCAGTGCTAGCGACGCAGGGCAGGTCGCTAATCAGCCCCAGCATTTT.

Points on this clonotype: Possible read error: a much larger clone is one base away. The chain has TRBV27 and TRBJ2-5, with D possibly TRBD1 on 6 matching bases. Looked up from germline, CDR1 is MNHEY and CDR2 is SMNVEV (reference sequence). V lost 11 bases and J lost 5, with 18 bases in between. The CDR3 spans 13 residues. The CDR3 DNA reads as TGTGCCGGCTCCTCCAGGGGTTCGGAGACCCAGTACTTC. It codes for CAGSSRGSETQYF.

The chain recombines TRBV12-3 or TRBV12-4 with TRBJ1-2; D perhaps matches TRBD1 (5 bases). The CDR3 is 16 residues long. Trimming took off 6 bases at V and 3 bases at J, with 20 bases between the two ends. For the CDR3, the DNA is TGTGCCAGCAGCCAGGGTTGGGACGAGCAGTACTATGGCTACACCTTC. This gives the protein CASSQGWDEQYYGYTF.